This is a list of T cell receptor beta chains from one sample in a study of immune characterization of retroperitoneal liposarcoma. From the PCR reads, TCRdb called clonotypes with MiXCR, one entry per CDR3 protein. The profile shows thousands of distinct CDR3 sequences, over 45% of them singletons. The sequencing input was tumor tissue. These receptors all come from a female donor with retroperitoneal liposarcoma. Each CDR3 is given with its conserved first and last residue. The D gene is left open where the match is weak.

D,J,V,length,CDR3
NA,TRBJ2-1,TRBV7-2,20,CASSFMTGFSRWRPGNEQFF
TRBD2,TRBJ2-3,TRBV6-6,15,CASSRTSGRADTQYF
TRBD1,TRBJ2-5,TRBV12-3/TRBV12-4,15,CASSLSQGAGNEQYF
NA,NA,TRBV6-1,13,CASRSGTRSEQYF
TRBD1,TRBJ2-5,TRBV12-3/TRBV12-4,16,CASSFPGQGVVETQYF
TRBD2,TRBJ2-1,TRBV6-1,15,CASSLLAGALHEQFF
NA,TRBJ1-2,TRBV6-1,14,CASSVTEVGYGYTF
TRBD2,TRBJ2-2,TRBV6-1,16,CASSEGLAVNTGELFF
TRBD1,TRBJ2-3,TRBV6-1,17,CASSVGGQAVSTDTQYF
TRBD1,NA,TRBV4-3,15,CASSQGDRGPYEQYF
NA,TRBJ1-1,TRBV27,16,CASSLSPRGRVTEAFF
TRBD1,TRBJ2-3,TRBV6-5,15,CASSFTGQITDTQYF
TRBD2,TRBJ2-2,TRBV6-6,14,CASRERGGTGELFF
NA,TRBJ2-2,TRBV7-2,13,CARDSPNTGELFF
TRBD1,NA,TRBV6-1,15,CASTTGQGAWYEQYF
TRBD2,TRBJ2-3,TRBV7-2,16,CASSLARGSGADTQYF
TRBD1,TRBJ1-6,TRBV27,16,CASSDRVSSYNSPLHF
TRBD1,TRBJ2-7,TRBV6-1,14,CAYGTGGASYEQYF
TRBD2,TRBJ2-1,TRBV6-1,14,CASSDGGRAYEQFF
NA,TRBJ2-5,TRBV6-1,16,CASSLSWNPSQETQYF
NA,TRBJ1-1,TRBV6-1,16,CASNPQPYLMNTEAFF
TRBD1,TRBJ2-1,TRBV7-8,15,CASSSLADRAYEQFF
NA,NA,TRBV6-1,13,CASGGLLMYEQYF
TRBD1,TRBJ2-1,TRBV6-1,15,CASTTGQGAWYEQFF
NA,NA,TRBV12-3/TRBV12-4,14,CASRGGRRNNEQFF
NA,TRBJ1-2,TRBV6-5,12,CASSEQGEGYTF
TRBD1,TRBJ2-1,TRBV12-3/TRBV12-4,14,CASRGTEFENEQFF
TRBD1,TRBJ2-1,TRBV6-2/TRBV6-3,16,CASSYLTGTGGYEQFF
NA,TRBJ2-7,TRBV12-3/TRBV12-4,16,CASSLEWGAGTYEQYF
TRBD2,TRBJ2-1,TRBV6-1,15,CASSEPGGSYNEQFF
TRBD1,NA,TRBV6-6,15,CASSYTGQSGETQYF
NA,TRBJ2-7,TRBV6-1,14,CASREDNGYYEQYF
TRBD2,NA,TRBV6-6,17,CASKEPGGAFGGGEQYF
NA,TRBJ2-3,TRBV11-3,16,CASSSPRGGAADTQYF
NA,TRBJ2-2,TRBV7-6,13,CASTDTNTGELFF
NA,TRBJ2-4,TRBV6-1,14,CASSLGVGTGEQYF
TRBD2,NA,TRBV6-1,16,CASSLNPGLAAYEQYF
NA,TRBJ2-5,TRBV11-3,12,CASSPTGREQYF
NA,TRBJ2-1,TRBV27,15,CASSDLAQTYNEQFF
NA,TRBJ2-3,TRBV6-1,14,CASSETGRTDTQYF
NA,TRBJ2-5,TRBV12-3/TRBV12-4,13,CASSLLGQETQYF
NA,TRBJ1-5,TRBV6-1,15,CASSITRFQNQPQHF
NA,TRBJ2-4,TRBV7-6,13,CASSRTNGDIQYF
NA,TRBJ1-4,TRBV11-3,11,CASSSDEKLFF
NA,TRBJ1-1,TRBV11-3,14,CASSLEERTGEAFF
NA,TRBJ1-1,TRBV27,13,CASSLLSGTEAFF
NA,TRBJ2-1,TRBV6-5,13,CASSRDNYNEQFF
NA,TRBJ2-1,TRBV12-3/TRBV12-4,17,CASSPPHWGRSNNEQFF
NA,NA,TRBV6-1,14,CASSDKAGPYEQYF
TRBD1,NA,TRBV6-1,18,CASSEGQGAIPFSYEQYF
NA,TRBJ2-2,TRBV7-8,16,CASSLAGSEDTGELFF
NA,TRBJ1-2,TRBV12-3/TRBV12-4,15,CASRSDGPWDYGYTF
TRBD2,TRBJ2-5,TRBV7-6,15,CASSLGLAGINEQYF
TRBD1,TRBJ2-5,TRBV7-4,17,CASSSSYGQGAKETQYF
TRBD1,NA,TRBV12-3/TRBV12-4,15,CASSSDRGTEETQYF
NA,TRBJ2-1,TRBV12-3/TRBV12-4,15,CASSLGRRTYNEQFF
TRBD2,TRBJ2-1,TRBV6-1,13,CASSALAGGEQFF
TRBD2,NA,TRBV6-1,14,CASSESLAGDEQYF
NA,TRBJ2-5,TRBV12-3/TRBV12-4,13,CASSLEVPETQYF